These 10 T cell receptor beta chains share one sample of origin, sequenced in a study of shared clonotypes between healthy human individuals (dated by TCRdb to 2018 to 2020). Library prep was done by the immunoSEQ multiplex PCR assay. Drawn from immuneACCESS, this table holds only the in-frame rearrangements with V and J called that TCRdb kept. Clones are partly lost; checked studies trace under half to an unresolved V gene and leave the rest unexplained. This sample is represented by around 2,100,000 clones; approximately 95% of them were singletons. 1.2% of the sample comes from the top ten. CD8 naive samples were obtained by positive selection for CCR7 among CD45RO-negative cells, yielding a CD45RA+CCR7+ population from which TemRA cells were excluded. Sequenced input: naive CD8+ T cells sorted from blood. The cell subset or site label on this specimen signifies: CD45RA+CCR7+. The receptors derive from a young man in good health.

The CDR3 reads CASSLNRYSNQPQHF. In nucleotides, the CDR3 is TGCGCCAGCAGCTTAAACAGGTATAGCAATCAGCCCCAGCATTTT. This chain joins TRBV5-1 and TRBJ1-5; D is possibly TRBD1 (5 bases). This CDR3 comprises 15 residues. Germline V gene lookup returns CDR1 SGHRS and CDR2 YFSETQ. V was cut by 2 bases and J by 0 bases, with 9 bases left in between.

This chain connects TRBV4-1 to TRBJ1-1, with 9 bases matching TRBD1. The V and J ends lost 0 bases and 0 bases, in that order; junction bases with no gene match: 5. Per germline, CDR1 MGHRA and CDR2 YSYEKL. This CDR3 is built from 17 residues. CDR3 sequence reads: CASSQDGGTGLNTEAFF. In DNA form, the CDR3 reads TGCGCCAGCAGCCAAGACGGAGGGACAGGGCTGAACACTGAAGCTTTCTTT.

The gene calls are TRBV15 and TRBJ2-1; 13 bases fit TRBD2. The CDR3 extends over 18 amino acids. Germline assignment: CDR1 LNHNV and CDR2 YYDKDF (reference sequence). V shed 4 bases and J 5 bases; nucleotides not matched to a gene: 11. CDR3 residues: CATSKVPLAGGPDNEQFF. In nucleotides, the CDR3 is TGTGCCACCAGCAAAGTCCCACTAGCGGGAGGGCCGGACAATGAGCAGTTCTTC.

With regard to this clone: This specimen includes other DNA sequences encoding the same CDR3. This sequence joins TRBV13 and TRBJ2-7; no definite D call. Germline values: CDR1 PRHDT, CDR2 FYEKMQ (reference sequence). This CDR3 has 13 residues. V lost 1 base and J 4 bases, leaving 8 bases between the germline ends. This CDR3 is CASSLVGGYEQYF. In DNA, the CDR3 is TGTGCCAGCAGCTTAGTGGGTGGGTACGAGCAGTACTTC. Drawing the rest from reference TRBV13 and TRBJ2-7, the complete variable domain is AAGVIQSPRHLIKEKRETATLKCYPIPRHDTVYWYQQGPGQDPQFLISFYEKMQSDKGSIPDRFSAQQFSDYHSELNMSSLELGDSALYFCASSLVGGYEQYFGPGTRLTVT.

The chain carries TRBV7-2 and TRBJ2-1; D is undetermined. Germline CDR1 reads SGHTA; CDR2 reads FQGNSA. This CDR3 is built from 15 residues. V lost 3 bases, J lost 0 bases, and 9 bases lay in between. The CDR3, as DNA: TGTGCCAGCAGCTTGAGTCGCAGCTCCTACAATGAGCAGTTCTTC. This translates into CASSLSRSSYNEQFF.

CDR3 loop: CASSQHQETQYF. The DNA of the CDR3 is TGTGCCAGCAGCCAACACCAAGAGACCCAGTACTTC. This chain links TRBV7-9 with TRBJ2-5, with no clear D. The V end was cut by 5 bases, the J end by 0 bases, with 4 bases between. Germline loops: CDR1 SEHNR, CDR2 FQNEAQ (reference sequence). The CDR3 loop spans 12 amino acids. The complete variable domain, with remaining parts taken from reference TRBV7-9 and TRBJ2-5, reads DTGVSQNPRHKITKRGQNVTFRCDPISEHNRLYWYRQTLGQGPEFLTYFQNEAQLEKSRLLSDRFSAERPKGSFSTLEIQRTEQGDSAMYLCASSQHQETQYFGPGTRLLVL.

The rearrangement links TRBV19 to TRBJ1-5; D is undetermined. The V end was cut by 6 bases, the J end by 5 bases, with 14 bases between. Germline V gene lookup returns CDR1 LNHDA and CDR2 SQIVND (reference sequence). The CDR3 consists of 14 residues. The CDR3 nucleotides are TGTGCCAGTAGACTCGGGGAGGGAGATCAGCCCCAGCATTTT. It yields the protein CASRLGEGDQPQHF.

The CDR3 here is CASSQEPLAGGQQETQYF. CDR3 sequence (DNA): TGCGCCAGCAGCCAAGAACCGCTAGCGGGAGGTCAACAAGAGACCCAGTACTTC. The V and J genes are TRBV4-1 and TRBJ2-5; 11 positions agree with TRBD2. Germline trimming cut 0 bases from V and 2 bases from J; bases unmatched to any gene: 8. The CDR3 covers 18 residues. CDR1 and CDR2 from the germline V gene are MGHRA and YSYEKL.

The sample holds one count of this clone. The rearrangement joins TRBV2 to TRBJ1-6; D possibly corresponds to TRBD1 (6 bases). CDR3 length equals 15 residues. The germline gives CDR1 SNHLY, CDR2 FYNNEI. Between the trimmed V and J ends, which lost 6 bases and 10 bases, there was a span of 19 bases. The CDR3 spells CASRVSTGTKSPLHF. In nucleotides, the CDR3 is TGTGCCAGCAGAGTTTCAACAGGGACTAAATCACCCCTCCACTTT.

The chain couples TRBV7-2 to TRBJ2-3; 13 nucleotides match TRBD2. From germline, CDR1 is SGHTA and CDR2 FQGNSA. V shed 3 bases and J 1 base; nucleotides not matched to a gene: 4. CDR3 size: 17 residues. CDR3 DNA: TGTGCCAGCAGCTTCTTACTAGCGGGGGGGGGCACAGATACGCAGTATTTT. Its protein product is CASSFLLAGGGTDTQYF.